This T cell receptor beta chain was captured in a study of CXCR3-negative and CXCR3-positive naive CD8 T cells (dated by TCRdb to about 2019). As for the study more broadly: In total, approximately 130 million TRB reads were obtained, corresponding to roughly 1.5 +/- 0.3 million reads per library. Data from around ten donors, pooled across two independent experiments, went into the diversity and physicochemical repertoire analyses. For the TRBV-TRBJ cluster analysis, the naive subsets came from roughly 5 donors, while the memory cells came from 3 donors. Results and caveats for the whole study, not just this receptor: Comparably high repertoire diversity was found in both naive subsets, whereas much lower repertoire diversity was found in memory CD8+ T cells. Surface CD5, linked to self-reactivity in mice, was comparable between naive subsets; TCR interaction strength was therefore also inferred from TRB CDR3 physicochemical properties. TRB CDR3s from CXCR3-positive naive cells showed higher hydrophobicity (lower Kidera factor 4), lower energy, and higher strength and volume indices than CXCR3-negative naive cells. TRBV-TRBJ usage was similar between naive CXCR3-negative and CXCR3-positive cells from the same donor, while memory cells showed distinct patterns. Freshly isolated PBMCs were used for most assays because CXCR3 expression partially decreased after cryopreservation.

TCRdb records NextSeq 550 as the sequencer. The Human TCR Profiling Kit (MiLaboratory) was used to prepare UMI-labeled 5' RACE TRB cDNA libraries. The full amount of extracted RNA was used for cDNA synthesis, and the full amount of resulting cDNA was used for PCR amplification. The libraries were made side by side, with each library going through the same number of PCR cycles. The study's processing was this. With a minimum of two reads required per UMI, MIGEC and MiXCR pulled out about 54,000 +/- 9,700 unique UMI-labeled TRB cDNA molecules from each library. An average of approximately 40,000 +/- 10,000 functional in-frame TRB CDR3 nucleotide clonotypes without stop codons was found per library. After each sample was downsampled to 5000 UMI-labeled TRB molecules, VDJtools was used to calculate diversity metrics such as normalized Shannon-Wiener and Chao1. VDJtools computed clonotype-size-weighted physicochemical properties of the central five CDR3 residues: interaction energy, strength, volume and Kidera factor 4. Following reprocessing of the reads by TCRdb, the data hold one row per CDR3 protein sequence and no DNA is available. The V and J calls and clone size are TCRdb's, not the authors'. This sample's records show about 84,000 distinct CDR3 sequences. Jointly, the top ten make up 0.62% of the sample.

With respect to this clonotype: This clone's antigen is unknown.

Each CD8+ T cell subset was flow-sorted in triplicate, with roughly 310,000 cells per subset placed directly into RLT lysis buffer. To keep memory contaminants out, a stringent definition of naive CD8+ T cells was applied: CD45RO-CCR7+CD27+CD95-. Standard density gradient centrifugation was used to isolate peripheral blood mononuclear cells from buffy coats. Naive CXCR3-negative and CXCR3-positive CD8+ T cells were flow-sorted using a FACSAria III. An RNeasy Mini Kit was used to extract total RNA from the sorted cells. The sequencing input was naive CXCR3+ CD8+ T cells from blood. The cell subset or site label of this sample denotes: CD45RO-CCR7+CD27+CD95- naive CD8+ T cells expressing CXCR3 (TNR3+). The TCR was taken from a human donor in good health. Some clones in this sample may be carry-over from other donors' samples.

The encoded CDR3 is CSVESDTAYEQYF. The sequence is built from TRBV29-1 and TRBJ2-7. Reading from cysteine to phenylalanine, the CDR3 counts 13 amino acids. There is no recorded DNA. Looking up the germline V gene yields CDR1 SQVTM and CDR2 ANQGSEA.